The clone carrying this T cell receptor (beta chain) was seen many times. Its matching antigen is unknown. The sample originates from a study of blood T cells in healthy people across ages. Study-level information: About one barcoded beta molecule was captured per two T cells (by template switching). Whole-study findings and limits: Unsorted PBMC input precluded a conclusive naive versus antigen-experienced comparison.

Per individual sample, total RNA of at least 6 micrograms was extracted. A second PCR of about 7 to 12 cycles used a sample-barcoded 5' primer and a J-beta primer mix. CDR3-containing paired-end reads numbered at least 3 million in each sample. Each CDR3 protein is one row after TCRdb ran MiXCR on the 5' RACE reads. The sample lists 700,000 to 900,000 distinct CDR3 sequences; 40% to 65% were seen once. This CDR3 contains 15 residues. Trimming left V 0 bases short and J 1 base short, with 9 bases between. Germline CDR1 and CDR2: ENHRY and SYGVKD. The source material was blood. The chain couples TRBV10-3 to TRBJ2-5, with D possibly matching TRBD2 (5 bases). The TCR was taken from an elderly man in good health. CDR3 nucleotides: TGTGCCATCAGTGAGTCGAGCGGCTTCCAAGAGACCCAGTACTTC. This sequence encodes CAISESSGFQETQYF.